This T cell receptor beta chain was obtained from a study of glioma-infiltrating T cells after dendritic cell vaccination. Whole-study context: Patients had newly diagnosed or recurrent glioblastoma and received dendritic cell vaccines. The vaccine used monocyte-derived dendritic cells pulsed overnight with autologous tumor lysate.

To note about this clone: Its target is unknown.

Findings and caveats of the study: TCR clonality showed no direct relationship with survival.

Time point specified: after dendritic cell vaccination, including at tumor progression/relapse. Selection required adequate fresh-frozen tumor tissue plus more than two years' survival data. V shed 2 bases and J shed 2 bases, with 15 bases lying between them. CDR3 size: 16 residues. Only in-frame clones appear in the TCRdb table, and some are missing; sequencing was by immunoSEQ multiplex PCR. The sample holds 85,000 to 100,000 clones; around 85% are singletons and the top ten take roughly 8.4%. The sequencing here drew on blood, taken after dendritic cell vaccination. This TCR was recovered from a human donor with glioblastoma. The chain employs TRBV23-1 and TRBJ1-2; D gene unclear. TRBV23-1 is marked as an open reading frame, function uncertain. The DNA of the CDR3 is TGCGCCAGCAGTCAAGCGGGGAGCGGCCAAAACTATGGCTACACCTTC. It codes for CASSQAGSGQNYGYTF.